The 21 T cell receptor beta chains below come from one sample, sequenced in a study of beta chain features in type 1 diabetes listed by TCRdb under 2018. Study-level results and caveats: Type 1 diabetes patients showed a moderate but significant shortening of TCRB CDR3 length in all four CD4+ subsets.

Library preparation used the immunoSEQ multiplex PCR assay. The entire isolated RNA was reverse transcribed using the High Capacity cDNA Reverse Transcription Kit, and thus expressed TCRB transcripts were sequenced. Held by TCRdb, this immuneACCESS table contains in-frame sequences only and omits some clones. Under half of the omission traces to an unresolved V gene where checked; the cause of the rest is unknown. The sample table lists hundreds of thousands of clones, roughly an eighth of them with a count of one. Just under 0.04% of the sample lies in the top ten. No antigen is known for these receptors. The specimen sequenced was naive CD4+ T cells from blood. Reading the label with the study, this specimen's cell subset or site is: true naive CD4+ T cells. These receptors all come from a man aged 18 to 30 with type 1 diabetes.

The CDR3 region has the DNA TGCAGTGCTTCGGCGCCGAGAGAGCAGTACTTC. Translation: CSASAPREQYF. The genes are TRBV20-1 and TRBJ2-7; D not resolved. With 5 bases removed from V and 7 bases from J, the gap between germline ends came to 12 bases. There are 11 residues in the CDR3. Germline loops: CDR1 DFQATT, CDR2 SNEGSKA (reference sequence).

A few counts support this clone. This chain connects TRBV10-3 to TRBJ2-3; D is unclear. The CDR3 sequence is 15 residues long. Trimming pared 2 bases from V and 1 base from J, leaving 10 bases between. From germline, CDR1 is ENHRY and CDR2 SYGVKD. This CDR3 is CAISEPSVGTDTQYF. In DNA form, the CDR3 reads TGTGCCATCAGTGAGCCCTCCGTTGGCACAGATACGCAGTATTTT.

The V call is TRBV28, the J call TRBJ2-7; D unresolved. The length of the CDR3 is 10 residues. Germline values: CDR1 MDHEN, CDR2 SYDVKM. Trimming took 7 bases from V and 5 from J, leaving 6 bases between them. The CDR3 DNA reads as TGTGCCAGCATGAGGAACGAGCAGTACTTC. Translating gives CASMRNEQYF.

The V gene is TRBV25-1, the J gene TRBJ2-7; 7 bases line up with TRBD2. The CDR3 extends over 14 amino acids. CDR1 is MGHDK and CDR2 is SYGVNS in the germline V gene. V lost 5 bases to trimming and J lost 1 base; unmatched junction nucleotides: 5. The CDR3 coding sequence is TGTGCCAGCAGTCTCGCGGGAGCATCCTACGAGCAGTACTTC. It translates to CASSLAGASYEQYF.

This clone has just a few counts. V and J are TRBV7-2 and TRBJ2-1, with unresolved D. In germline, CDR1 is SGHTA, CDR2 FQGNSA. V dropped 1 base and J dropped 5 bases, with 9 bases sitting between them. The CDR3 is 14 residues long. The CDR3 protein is CASSLGVWDNEQFF. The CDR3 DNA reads TGTGCCAGCAGCTTAGGGGTCTGGGACAATGAGCAGTTCTTC.

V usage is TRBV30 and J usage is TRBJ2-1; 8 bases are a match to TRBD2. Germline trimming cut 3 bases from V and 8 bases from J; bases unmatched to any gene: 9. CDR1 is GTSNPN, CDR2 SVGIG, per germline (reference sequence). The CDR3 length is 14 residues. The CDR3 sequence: CAWRGWRGAYEQFF. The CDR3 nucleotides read TGTGCCTGGAGAGGTTGGCGGGGGGCCTATGAGCAGTTCTTC.

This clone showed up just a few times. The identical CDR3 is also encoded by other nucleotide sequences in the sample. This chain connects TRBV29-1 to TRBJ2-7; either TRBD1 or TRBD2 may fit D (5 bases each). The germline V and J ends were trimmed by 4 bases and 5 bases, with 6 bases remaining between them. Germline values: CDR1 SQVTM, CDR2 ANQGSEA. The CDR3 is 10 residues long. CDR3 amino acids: CSVGGNEQYF. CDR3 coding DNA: TGCAGCGTTGGGGGGAACGAGCAGTACTTC.

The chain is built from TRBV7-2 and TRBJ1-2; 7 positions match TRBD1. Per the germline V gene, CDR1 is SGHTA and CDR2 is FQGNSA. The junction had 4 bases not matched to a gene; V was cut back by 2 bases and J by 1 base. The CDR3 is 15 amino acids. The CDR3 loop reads CASSLKGGVNYGYTF. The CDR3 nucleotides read TGTGCCAGCAGCTTAAAAGGGGGCGTTAACTATGGCTACACCTTC.

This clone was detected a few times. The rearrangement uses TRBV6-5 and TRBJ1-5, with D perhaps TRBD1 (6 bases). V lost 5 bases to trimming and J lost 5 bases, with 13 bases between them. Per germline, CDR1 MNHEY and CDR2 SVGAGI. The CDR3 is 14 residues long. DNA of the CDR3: TGTGCCAGCAGTCGAAACAGGGCGGATCAGCCCCAGCATTTT. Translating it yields CASSRNRADQPQHF.

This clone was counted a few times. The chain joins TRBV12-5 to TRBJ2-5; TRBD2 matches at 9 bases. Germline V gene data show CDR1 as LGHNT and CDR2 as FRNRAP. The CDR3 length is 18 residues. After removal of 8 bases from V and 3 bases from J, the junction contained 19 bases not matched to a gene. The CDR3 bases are TGTGCTAGTTTCCAGAGACTAGCGGCGAGCAGCCTGAAAGAGACCCAGTACTTC. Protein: CASFQRLAASSLKETQYF.

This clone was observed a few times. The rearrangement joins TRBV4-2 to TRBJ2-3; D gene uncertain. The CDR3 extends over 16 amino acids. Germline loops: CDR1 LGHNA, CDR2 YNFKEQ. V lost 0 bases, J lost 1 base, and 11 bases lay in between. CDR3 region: CASSQDGPRGTDTQYF. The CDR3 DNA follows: TGTGCCAGCAGCCAAGATGGCCCACGAGGCACAGATACGCAGTATTTT.

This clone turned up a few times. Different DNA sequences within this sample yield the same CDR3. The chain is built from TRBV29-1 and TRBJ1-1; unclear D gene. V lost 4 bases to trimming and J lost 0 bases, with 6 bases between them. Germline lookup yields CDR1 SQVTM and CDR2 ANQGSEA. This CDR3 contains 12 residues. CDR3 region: CSVGTVNTEAFF. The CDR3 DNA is TGCAGCGTTGGAACAGTGAACACTGAAGCTTTCTTT.

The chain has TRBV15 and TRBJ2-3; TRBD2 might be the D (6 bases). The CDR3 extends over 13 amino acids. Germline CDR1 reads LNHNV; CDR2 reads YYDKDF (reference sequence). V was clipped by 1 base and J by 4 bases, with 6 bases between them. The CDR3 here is CATSRGGADTQYF. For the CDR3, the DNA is TGTGCCACCAGCAGAGGGGGGGCAGATACGCAGTATTTT. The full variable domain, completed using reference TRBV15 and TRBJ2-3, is DAMVIQNPRYQVTQFGKPVTLSCSQTLNHNVMYWYQQKSSQAPKLLFHYYDKDFNNEADTPDNFQSRRPNTSFCFLDIRSPGLGDTAMYLCATSRGGADTQYFGPGTRLTVL.

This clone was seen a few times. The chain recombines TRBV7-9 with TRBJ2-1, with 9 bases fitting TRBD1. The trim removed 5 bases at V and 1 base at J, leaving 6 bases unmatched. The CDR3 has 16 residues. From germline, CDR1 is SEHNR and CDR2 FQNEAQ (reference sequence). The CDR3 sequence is CASSVDRGRSYNEQFF. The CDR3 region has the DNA TGTGCCAGCAGCGTGGACAGGGGAAGGTCCTACAATGAGCAGTTCTTC.

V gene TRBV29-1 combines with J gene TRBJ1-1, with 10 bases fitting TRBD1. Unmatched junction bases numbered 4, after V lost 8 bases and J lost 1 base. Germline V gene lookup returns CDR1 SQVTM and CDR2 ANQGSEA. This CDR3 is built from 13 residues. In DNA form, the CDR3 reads TGCAGCATGGACAGGGGGGCGAACACTGAAGCTTTCTTT. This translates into CSMDRGANTEAFF.

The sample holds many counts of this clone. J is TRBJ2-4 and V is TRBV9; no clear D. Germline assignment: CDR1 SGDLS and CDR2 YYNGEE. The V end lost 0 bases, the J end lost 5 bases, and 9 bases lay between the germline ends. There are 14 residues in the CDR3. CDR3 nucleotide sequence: TGTGCCAGCAGCGTAGCTCCCTTTCAAAACATTCAGTACTTC. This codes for CASSVAPFQNIQYF.

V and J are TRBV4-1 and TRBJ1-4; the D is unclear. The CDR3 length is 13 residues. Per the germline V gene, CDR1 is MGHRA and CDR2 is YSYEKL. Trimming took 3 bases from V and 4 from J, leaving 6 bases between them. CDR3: CASSHLGNEKLFF. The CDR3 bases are TGCGCCAGCAGCCACTTGGGTAATGAAAAACTGTTTTTT.

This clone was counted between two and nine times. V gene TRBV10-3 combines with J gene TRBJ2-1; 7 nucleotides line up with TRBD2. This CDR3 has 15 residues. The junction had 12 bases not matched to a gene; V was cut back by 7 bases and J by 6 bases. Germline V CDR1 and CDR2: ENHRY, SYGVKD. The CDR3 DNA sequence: TGTGCCATCACCTCAGCGGGGAAGACTAGCAATGAGCAGTTCTTC. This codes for CAITSAGKTSNEQFF.

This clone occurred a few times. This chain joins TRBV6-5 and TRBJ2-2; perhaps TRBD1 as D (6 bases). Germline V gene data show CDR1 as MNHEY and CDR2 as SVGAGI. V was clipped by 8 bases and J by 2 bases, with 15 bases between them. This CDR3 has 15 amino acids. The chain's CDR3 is CASRSGTHNTGELFF. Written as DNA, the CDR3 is TGTGCCAGCCGCTCCGGGACACATAACACCGGGGAGCTGTTTTTT.

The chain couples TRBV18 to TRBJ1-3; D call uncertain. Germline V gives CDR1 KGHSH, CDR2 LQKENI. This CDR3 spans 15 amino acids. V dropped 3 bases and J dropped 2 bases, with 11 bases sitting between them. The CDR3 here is CASSPYTATGNTIYF. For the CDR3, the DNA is TGTGCCAGCTCACCCTATACAGCAACTGGAAACACCATATATTTT.

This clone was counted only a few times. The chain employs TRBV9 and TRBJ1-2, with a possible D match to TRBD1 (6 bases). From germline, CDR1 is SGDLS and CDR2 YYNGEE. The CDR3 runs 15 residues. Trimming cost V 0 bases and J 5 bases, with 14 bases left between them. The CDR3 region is CASSVEARGEYGYTF. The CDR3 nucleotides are TGTGCCAGCAGCGTAGAGGCCAGGGGAGAGTATGGCTACACCTTC.